The rows below give T cell receptor beta chains drawn from one sample of a study of T cell repertoires in cytomegalovirus infection. A single record per CDR3 protein comes from TCRdb applying MiXCR to the reads. The sample records under 90,000 distinct CDR3 sequences, more than 20% being singletons. Their cognate antigens are unknown. Specimen: PBMCs, sequenced either directly or after in vitro stimulation (not recorded which). These receptors were taken from a human donor in good health (CMV status not recorded). Some clones in this sample may be carry-over from other donors' samples. CDR3s include the opening cysteine and the closing phenylalanine or tryptophan. Fields, in order: D gene, J gene, V gene, clone size, CDR3 DNA, CDR3 protein. The D gene is left open where the match is weak. A clone size is listed for some rows: how often the clone was seen (once, few, many), or a class if it is expanded.

TRBD1	TRBJ2-1	TRBV7-3	few	TGTGCCAGCAGCCTTATTTCCGGGACAGGCTCTGAGCAGTTCTTC	CASSLISGTGSEQFF
-	TRBJ2-5	TRBV7-2	many	TGTGCCAGCAGCTTAGTGCCGGGGGAGACCCAGTACTTC	CASSLVPGETQYF
TRBD2	TRBJ2-1	TRBV19	many	TGTGCCAGTAAACCACTAGCGGGAGTTAACAATGAGCAGTTCTTC	CASKPLAGVNNEQFF
-	TRBJ2-7	TRBV6-5	many	TGTGCCAGCAGTTACGCCGATTCCGGGACTTCGTGGGAGCAGTACTTC	CASSYADSGTSWEQYF
-	TRBJ2-5	TRBV4-1	-	TGCGCCAGCAGCCAAGCGCCTTACCAAGAGACCCAGTACTTC	CASSQAPYQETQYF
TRBD1	TRBJ2-1	TRBV7-2	-	TGTGCCAGCAGCTTAGAGGGGACAGGGTTGTACGAGCAGTTCTTC	CASSLEGTGLYEQFF
TRBD2	TRBJ2-1	TRBV20-1	-	TGCAGTGCTAGAGCTGGGACTAGCGGCAATGAGCAGTTCTTC	CSARAGTSGNEQFF
-	TRBJ2-2	TRBV30	-	TGTGCCTGGAGTCGCGGGGACCCGAACACCGGGGAGCTGTTTTTT	CAWSRGDPNTGELFF
-	TRBJ1-2	TRBV11-2	many	TGTGCCAGCAGCTTAGAGGGGGCCACTAACTATGGCTACACCTTC	CASSLEGATNYGYTF
-	TRBJ2-3	TRBV12-3/TRBV12-4	few	TGTGCCAGCAGAGCGCAGATCACAGATACGCAGTATTTT	CASRAQITDTQYF
TRBD1	TRBJ2-4	TRBV7-2	many	TGTGCCAGCAGCTTAGTCGGGGGGACAGGGGGCAAAAACATTCAGTACTTC	CASSLVGGTGGKNIQYF
TRBD2	TRBJ2-3	TRBV11-3	-	TGTGCCAGCAGCCCCGGGAGCGGGAGTACAGATACGCAGTATTTT	CASSPGSGSTDTQYF
-	TRBJ1-6	TRBV7-2	many	TGTGCCAGCAGCTTAGGGAAGAATTCACCCCTCCACTTT	CASSLGKNSPLHF
TRBD2	TRBJ2-7	TRBV6-2/TRBV6-3	-	TGTGCCAGCAAAGCTAGCGGGAGGTACGAGCAGTACTTC	CASKASGRYEQYF
TRBD1	TRBJ1-5	TRBV7-9	-	TGTGCCAGCGGACAGGGCAATCAGCCCCAGCATTTT	CASGQGNQPQHF
TRBD1	TRBJ2-1	TRBV12-3/TRBV12-4	few	TGTGCCAGCCTTACAGGGGTAACCTACAATGAGCAGTTCTTC	CASLTGVTYNEQFF
-	TRBJ1-1	TRBV25-1	few	TGTGCCAACCCAAATTTGGTCCGGAGAAGGATCATTGAAGCTTTCTTT	CANPNLVRRRIIEAFF
-	TRBJ2-1	TRBV7-9	-	TGTGCCAGCAGCTTTGGTGAGGGCGTGAATGAGCAGTTCTTC	CASSFGEGVNEQFF
-	TRBJ2-2	TRBV7-2	-	TGTGCCAGCAGCTTTTCGGGGAACAGAAGGGCCGGGGAGCTGTTTTTT	CASSFSGNRRAGELFF
TRBD1	TRBJ2-2	TRBV7-6	many	TGTGCCAGCAGCTCGATACAGGGGGCTTATAACACCGGGGAGCTGTTTTTT	CASSSIQGAYNTGELFF
-	TRBJ2-5	TRBV4-3	few	TGCGCCAGCAGCCAAGATACCGCGGTGGTTGGGGAGACCCAGTACTTC	CASSQDTAVVGETQYF
TRBD1	TRBJ2-2	TRBV29-1	-	TGCAGCGTTTACAGGGGGCAGGGCCCCAACACCGGGGAGCTGTTTTTT	CSVYRGQGPNTGELFF
-	TRBJ1-2	TRBV28	many	TGTGCCAGCAGTTTCGGAGGACAGATTAACTATGGCTACACCTTC	CASSFGGQINYGYTF
-	TRBJ1-1	TRBV18	few	TGTGCCAGCTCCCCCCGGGGGTTATCGGAAGCTTTCTTT	CASSPRGLSEAFF
-	TRBJ1-5	TRBV6-5	few	TGTGCCAGCAGTTACCATCCGGGGCGCAATCAGCCCCAGCATTTT	CASSYHPGRNQPQHF
-	TRBJ1-1	TRBV2	few	TGTGCCAGCAGTGAGTCATGGGGGAGCACTGAAGCTTTCTTT	CASSESWGSTEAFF
-	TRBJ1-3	TRBV6-5	few	TGTGCCAGCAGTTACTCTATTAGCCAGGAGCACTCTGGAAACACCATATATTTT	CASSYSISQEHSGNTIYF
-	TRBJ2-1	TRBV20-1	-	TGCAGTGCTAGAGATCTGGTTGAGCAGTTCTTC	CSARDLVEQFF
TRBD2	TRBJ2-1	TRBV6-5	few	TGTGCCAGCACCCCCTCCGGACTAGGATCGAATGAGCAGTTCTTC	CASTPSGLGSNEQFF
TRBD2	TRBJ2-1	TRBV6-2/TRBV6-3	-	TGTGCCAGCAACCCCGTGGGGACTAACCCGAACAATGAGCAGTTCTTC	CASNPVGTNPNNEQFF
-	TRBJ1-5	TRBV10-3	-	TGTGCCATCAGCAGGGATAGCAATCAGCCCCAGCATTTT	CAISRDSNQPQHF
TRBD1	TRBJ2-7	TRBV28	few	TGTGCCAGCAGTCCCTCCTATAGACAGGGGTGGACTTACGAGCAGTACTTC	CASSPSYRQGWTYEQYF
TRBD1	TRBJ1-1	TRBV5-1	few	TGCGCCAGCAGCTTATCGACAGGGTTTGACACTGAAGCTTTCTTT	CASSLSTGFDTEAFF